This TCR beta chain was found in a study of blood T cell repertoires in COVID-19. Study in general: There were acute and convalescent COVID-19 samples, and they came from the United States, Italy and Spain. Sample material is recorded as cDNA or gDNA derived from T cells, B-cell-depleted T cells, or PBMCs.

CDR3 size: 14 residues. Germline CDR1 is SGHRS and CDR2 is YFSETQ. The junction had 2 bases not matched to a gene; V was cut back by 2 bases and J by 2 bases. The protocol was immunoSEQ multiplex PCR, while the TCRdb copy is restricted to in-frame clones and leaves out a portion. The data contain about 400,000 clones, roughly 90% of them seen just once; the ten biggest clones take up around 0.97%. Points on this clone: Other DNA sequences within the sample encode an identical CDR3.

The genes are TRBV5-1 and TRBJ2-7, with TRBD2 matching over 9 bases. Sequenced: PBMCs or T cells enriched from blood (not recorded which). The source is a woman in her 30s with acute COVID-19. CDR3 loop: CASSLAGGPYEQYF. CDR3 in DNA: TGCGCCAGCAGCTTAGCGGGGGGCCCCTACGAGCAGTACTTC.